Listed below are T cell receptor beta chains from one sample, sequenced in a study of shared clonotypes between healthy human individuals. Assay used: immunoSEQ multiplex PCR; TCRdb lists only in-frame clones, some missing. The sample includes millions of clones, approximately 94% of them seen just once. Source material: naive CD8+ T cells from PBMCs. These receptors were obtained from a man younger than 30 in good health. Some clones in this sample may be carry-over from other donors' samples. Both conserved end residues are part of each CDR3. A D gene is named only where the DNA matches it firmly. A clone size is listed for some rows: how often the clone was seen (once, few, many), or a class if it is expanded.

TRBD2	TRBV14	TRBJ2-7	13	.	CASSQGGGYEQYF	TGTGCCAGCAGCCAGGGCGGGGGCTACGAGCAGTACTTC
.	TRBV7-9	TRBJ2-7	12	.	CASSLVTYEQYF	TGTGCCAGCAGCTTAGTAACGTACGAGCAGTACTTC
.	TRBV5-5	TRBJ1-1	14	once	CASSFFLGGTEAFF	TGTGCCAGCAGCTTTTTCCTGGGGGGCACTGAAGCTTTCTTT
TRBD2	TRBV27	TRBJ2-2	17	once	CASSFTTLAANTGELFF	TGTGCCAGCAGTTTTACGACTCTAGCGGCTAACACCGGGGAGCTGTTTTTT
.	TRBV29-1	TRBJ2-2	13	.	CSVRDENTGELFF	TGCAGCGTCAGGGACGAGAACACCGGGGAGCTGTTTTTT
TRBD2	TRBV19	TRBJ2-1	15	.	CASSIVGTSRNEQFF	TGTGCCAGTAGTATAGTTGGGACTAGTCGTAATGAGCAGTTCTTC
.	TRBV6-5	TRBJ1-2	13	.	CASSYKGFRGYTF	TGTGCCAGCAGTTATAAGGGATTTAGAGGCTACACCTTC
TRBD1	TRBV27	TRBJ1-2	16	.	CASSFRDRGVYYGYTF	TGTGCCAGCAGTTTCCGGGACAGGGGCGTTTACTATGGCTACACCTTC
.	TRBV14	TRBJ2-7	14	.	CASTANGQLYEQYF	TGTGCCAGCACCGCTAACGGACAGCTCTACGAGCAGTACTTC
TRBD1	TRBV6-1	TRBJ2-7	14	.	CASSAGGSDSEQYF	TGTGCCAGCAGCGCAGGGGGTTCTGATAGCGAGCAGTACTTC
.	TRBV19	TRBJ1-5	16	few	CASNPEGGLSNQPQHF	TGTGCCAGTAACCCGGAGGGGGGGCTGAGCAATCAGCCCCAGCATTTT
.	TRBV5-1	TRBJ1-3	15	.	CASSFVPRGLDTIYF	TGCGCCAGCAGCTTCGTCCCCAGAGGGCTGGACACCATATATTTT
.	TRBV5-1	TRBJ2-7	15	.	CASSLDQGVKNEQYF	TGCGCCAGCAGCTTGGATCAAGGGGTGAAGAACGAGCAGTACTTC
TRBD2	TRBV4-3	TRBJ2-2	15	.	CASSPWTSGTGELFF	TGCGCCAGCAGCCCCTGGACTAGCGGCACCGGGGAGCTGTTTTTT
.	TRBV9	TRBJ2-3	14	.	CASSGFGTQDTQYF	TGTGCCAGCAGCGGCTTCGGGACTCAAGATACGCAGTATTTT
.	TRBV27	TRBJ2-1	13	few	CASSWGLTNEQFF	TGTGCCAGCAGTTGGGGCCTCACCAATGAGCAGTTCTTC
TRBD2	TRBV7-9	TRBJ2-1	17	.	CASSPSGAPVGYNEQFF	TGTGCCAGCAGCCCCAGCGGGGCTCCCGTGGGGTACAATGAGCAGTTCTTC
TRBD1	TRBV6-5	TRBJ1-2	15	.	CASSPTRTGVYGYTF	TGTGCCAGCAGCCCCACCAGGACAGGGGTCTATGGCTACACCTTC
.	TRBV9	TRBJ1-2	16	.	CASSSLGQEKLYGYTF	TGTGCCAGCAGCTCCCTGGGTCAGGAGAAACTCTATGGCTACACCTTC
TRBD2	TRBV28	TRBJ2-3	15	.	CASSFGLAGQDTQYF	TGTGCCAGCAGTTTCGGGCTAGCGGGACAAGATACGCAGTATTTT
TRBD1	TRBV7-8	TRBJ2-2	16	.	CASSLAWDRGAGELFF	TGTGCCAGCAGCTTAGCGTGGGACAGGGGGGCCGGGGAGCTGTTTTTT
.	TRBV6-1	TRBJ1-1	13	.	CASSEGRAGEAFF	TGTGCCAGCAGTGAGGGGAGGGCAGGGGAAGCTTTCTTT
.	TRBV28	TRBJ1-3	17	.	CASSFKAPAYSGNTIYF	TGTGCCAGCAGTTTTAAGGCCCCAGCGTACTCTGGAAACACCATATATTTT
.	TRBV15	TRBJ2-1	18	.	CATSRDWSSAMTYNEQFF	TGTGCCACCAGCAGAGATTGGTCTAGCGCAATGACCTACAATGAGCAGTTCTTC
.	TRBV28	TRBJ2-7	14	.	CASTLGGLYYEQYF	TGTGCCAGCACCTTAGGAGGGCTTTACTACGAGCAGTACTTC
TRBD1	TRBV25-1	TRBJ1-2	14	.	CASSEGTGTNGYTF	TGTGCCAGCAGTGAGGGGACAGGGACAAATGGCTACACCTTC
TRBD2	TRBV29-1	TRBJ2-1	15	.	CSVNPSGVGINEQFF	TGCAGCGTTAACCCCAGCGGGGTGGGGATCAATGAGCAGTTCTTC
.	TRBV7-3	TRBJ2-2	14	once	CASSPSTGDGELFF	TGTGCCAGCAGCCCCTCGACCGGGGACGGGGAGCTGTTTTTT
TRBD1	TRBV6-1	TRBJ2-7	13	.	CASSERGQGEQYF	TGTGCCAGCAGTGAAAGAGGACAGGGCGAGCAGTACTTC
.	TRBV20-1	TRBJ1-1	11	.	CSAYRRTEAFF	TGCAGTGCTTACAGGCGCACTGAAGCTTTCTTT
.	TRBV15	TRBJ2-7	14	once	CATSRVGVGYEQYF	TGTGCCACCAGCAGAGTGGGGGTGGGTTACGAGCAGTACTTC
.	TRBV27	TRBJ2-2	15	.	CASSWGPRITGELFF	TGTGCCAGCAGTTGGGGACCGCGGATCACCGGGGAGCTGTTTTTT
TRBD1	TRBV19	TRBJ2-5	15	.	CASRGTGSTKETQYF	TGTGCCAGTAGAGGGACAGGGTCAACCAAAGAGACCCAGTACTTC
.	TRBV30	TRBJ2-7	17	.	CAWSHPLRPSPVEEQYF	TGTGCCTGGAGTCACCCCCTCCGCCCCTCTCCTGTGGAAGAGCAGTACTTC
.	TRBV11-2	TRBJ2-7	16	.	CASSLDLQGPSYEQYF	TGTGCCAGCAGCTTAGATCTCCAGGGCCCATCCTACGAGCAGTACTTC
.	TRBV25-1	TRBJ2-3	16	.	CASSGPSEQGSDTQYF	TGTGCCAGCAGTGGACCTAGCGAGCAGGGCTCAGATACGCAGTATTTT
.	TRBV2	TRBJ1-3	15	.	CASSDGVLRGNTIYF	TGTGCCAGCAGTGACGGAGTCTTAAGAGGAAACACCATATATTTT
TRBD2	TRBV4-3	TRBJ2-7	14	.	CASSLTSGSHEQYF	TGCGCCAGCAGCCTGACTAGCGGGAGCCACGAGCAGTACTTC
.	TRBV6-1	TRBJ1-1	13	.	CASSDTDNDEAFF	TGTGCCAGCAGTGACACAGATAACGATGAAGCTTTCTTT
.	TRBV7-9	TRBJ2-7	12	.	CASSFHPYEQYF	TGTGCCAGCAGCTTTCATCCATACGAGCAGTACTTC
TRBD2	TRBV4-1	TRBJ2-7	15	.	CASSFREDGRAEQYF	TGCGCCAGCAGCTTCCGGGAGGACGGTCGGGCCGAGCAGTACTTC
TRBD2	TRBV5-1	TRBJ2-3	16	.	CASSLVSGRISDTQYF	TGCGCCAGCAGCTTGGTAAGCGGGAGGATCTCAGATACGCAGTATTTT
TRBD1	TRBV28	TRBJ2-7	16	.	CASSDVQGEKFGEQYF	TGTGCCAGCAGTGACGTCCAGGGGGAAAAGTTTGGAGAGCAGTACTTC
.	TRBV14	TRBJ1-1	16	once	CASSQEWGDADTEAFF	TGTGCCAGCAGCCAAGAATGGGGGGACGCGGACACTGAAGCTTTCTTT
TRBD2	TRBV7-9	TRBJ2-7	16	once	CASSLSLGGLDYEQYF	TGTGCCAGCAGCTTATCTTTGGGCGGACTAGACTACGAGCAGTACTTC
.	TRBV6-6	TRBJ1-1	12	once	CASSNPGTEAFF	TGTGCCAGCAGTAATCCGGGGACTGAAGCTTTCTTT
.	TRBV9	TRBJ2-1	14	.	CASSSKPKEEEQFF	TGTGCCAGCAGCTCAAAACCCAAGGAGGAGGAGCAGTTCTTC
TRBD2	TRBV28	TRBJ2-7	16	.	CASSPSGRVLLFEQYF	TGTGCCAGCAGCCCGAGCGGGAGGGTCCTTTTGTTCGAGCAGTACTTC
TRBD1	TRBV4-2	TRBJ2-7	15	.	CASSHSSQGVGEQYF	TGTGCCAGCAGCCATAGCAGTCAGGGGGTCGGCGAGCAGTACTTC
TRBD2	TRBV29-1	TRBJ2-2	15	once	CSVGGLAPNTGELFF	TGCAGCGTTGGGGGACTAGCGCCGAACACCGGGGAGCTGTTTTTT
TRBD1	TRBV28	TRBJ2-7	13	.	CASSPTGRYEQYF	TGTGCCAGCAGCCCGACAGGGCGGTACGAGCAGTACTTC
TRBD1	TRBV10-3	TRBJ2-3	15	once	CAIRVGTGNSDTQYF	TGTGCCATCAGGGTGGGGACAGGGAATTCGGATACGCAGTATTTT
.	TRBV19	TRBJ1-1	15	.	CASSPPQVLNTEAFF	TGTGCCAGTAGTCCCCCTCAGGTCCTGAACACTGAAGCTTTCTTT